A single sample gave rise to the 28 T cell receptor beta chains below, sequenced in a study of regulatory T cells in long-lasting Graves disease. Sample time point: persistent/refractory GD, antithyroid drugs over 5 years with positive TRAb. From RNA extracted from PBMCs, the TCR library was made. CDR3-region Arm-PCR and iRepertoire HTBI primers produced the TCR beta libraries. MiXCR, run by TCRdb on the multiplex PCR reads, gives a single entry per CDR3 protein. The table has about half a million distinct CDR3 sequences, around a fifth seen once. The sample was peripheral blood mononuclear cells (PBMCs), taken when the disease was refractory, from a patient treated with antithyroid drugs. Source of these receptors: a female donor with Graves disease.

This chain links TRBV6-4 with TRBJ1-6; D is unresolved. V was clipped by 4 bases and J by 5 bases, with 15 bases between them. Per germline, CDR1 MRHNA and CDR2 SNTAGT. The CDR3 runs 16 residues. CDR3 nucleotide sequence: TGTGCCAGCAGTGGAACTACGGGTCTAAATAATTCACCCCTCCACTTT. This translates into CASSGTTGLNNSPLHF.

This clonotype was picked up a small number of times. The rearrangement links TRBV20-1 to TRBJ2-7; tentatively, D is TRBD2 (5 bases). The CDR3 loop spans 14 amino acids. CDR1 and CDR2 (germline): DFQATT, SNEGSKA (reference sequence). V gave up 7 bases and J gave up 4 bases, with 20 bases separating them. The CDR3 nucleotides are TGCAGTGTTCGGCTTGCGAGGGTCCCTTACGAGCAGTACTTC. Its translation: CSVRLARVPYEQYF.

This clonotype was counted at least ten times. The gene calls are TRBV11-2 and TRBJ1-2; D not certain. Trimming cost V 2 bases and J 8 bases, with 15 bases left between them. The CDR3 length is 14 residues. Per germline, CDR1 SGHAT and CDR2 FQNNGV. The CDR3, as DNA: TGTGCCAGCAGCTTACGGTGGGGAAAAGGGGGCTACACCTTC. Amino acid sequence: CASSLRWGKGGYTF.

This clonotype was detected ten times or more. CDR3 in amino acids: CASSHETGGAGALHF. The CDR3 DNA is TGTGCCAGCAGCCACGAGACAGGGGGCGCAGGGGCCCTCCACTTT. V and J are TRBV7-2 and TRBJ1-6, with 10 bases fitting TRBD1. The CDR3 spans 15 residues. With 5 bases clipped from V and 14 bases from J, the junction kept 12 bases outside the gene matches. Germline assignment: CDR1 SGHTA and CDR2 FQGNSA. The full variable domain, in which reference TRBV7-2 and TRBJ1-6 provide the parts outside the CDR3, is GAGVSQSPSNKVTEKGKDVELRCDPISGHTALYWYRQSLGQGLEFLIYFQGNSAPDKSGLPSDRFSAERTGGSVSTLTIQRTQQEDSAVYLCASSHETGGAGALHFGNGTRLTVT.

In the case of this clonotype: This clone may be a read error of a much larger clone one base away. The gene calls are TRBV12-5 and TRBJ2-7, with D possibly being TRBD1 (5 bases). The CDR3 is 13 residues long. Germline V lookup: CDR1 LGHNT, CDR2 FRNRAP. V dropped 8 bases and J dropped 3 bases, with 14 bases sitting between them. The CDR3 DNA is TGTGCTAGTCCCGTGACAGCTGGCTACGAGCAGTACTTC. Translation: CASPVTAGYEQYF.

About this clonotype itself: A read error is possible here, since a much larger clone lies one base away. The J gene is TRBJ2-7, the V gene TRBV5-1; the match to TRBD1 covers 8 bases. The CDR3 has 14 residues. Germline assignment: CDR1 SGHRS and CDR2 YFSETQ. The CDR3 loop is CAGSLQGGSYEQYF. CDR3 sequence (DNA): TGCGCCGGCAGCTTACAGGGGGGATCCTACGAGCAGTACTTC.

This chain links TRBV24-1 with TRBJ2-5; no firm D call. Trimming pared 4 bases from V and 0 bases from J, leaving 11 bases between. This CDR3 region has 15 residues. Germline values: CDR1 KGHDR, CDR2 SFDVKD. The CDR3 here is CATSEKTPYQETQYF. CDR3 nucleotides: TGTGCCACCAGTGAGAAAACACCGTACCAAGAGACCCAGTACTTC.

The CDR3 reads CASSLNAGTITGELFF. The CDR3 DNA reads TGTGCCAGCAGCTTAAATGCAGGGACTATTACCGGGGAGCTGTTTTTT. The chain combines TRBV7-3 with TRBJ2-2; TRBD2 matches at 7 bases. The CDR3 consists of 16 residues. Germline trimming cut 1 base from V and 5 bases from J; bases unmatched to any gene: 7. Germline V gene sequence: CDR1 SGHTA, CDR2 FQGTGA.

This clonotype was seen only a few times. The chain recombines TRBV28 with TRBJ1-6, with TRBD1 as a possible D gene (6 bases). This CDR3 has 14 residues. CDR1 and CDR2 from the germline V gene are MDHEN and SYDVKM. CDR3 DNA: TGTGCTTCGCGGAGGGGGTCGGATAATTCACCCCTCCACTTT. Translating it yields CASRRGSDNSPLHF.

This clonotype was observed a single time. This sequence may be a read error, since a much larger clone differs from it by one base. The gene calls are TRBV30 and TRBJ1-1; D not certain. CDR3 size: 13 residues. CDR1 is GTSNPN and CDR2 is SVGIG in the germline V gene (reference sequence). Trimming pared 4 bases from V and 0 bases from J, leaving 9 bases between. The CDR3 DNA sequence: TGTGCCTGGAACGGGAACATGAACACTGAAGCTTTCTTT. Translating it yields CAWNGNMNTEAFF.

The gene calls are TRBV12-3 or TRBV12-4 and TRBJ2-5; TRBD1 matches 8 bases. This CDR3 has 15 amino acids. V shed 5 bases, J shed 0 bases, and the junction held 5 bases outside the gene matches. The CDR3 region has the DNA TGTGCCAGCAGTCGGGACAGGCCGTACCAAGAGACCCAGTACTTC. This codes for CASSRDRPYQETQYF.

This clonotype was observed a handful of times. J is TRBJ2-4 and V is TRBV20-1, with a tentative D call TRBD1 (7 bases). Trimming took off 1 base at V and 4 bases at J, with 11 bases between the two ends. Germline CDR1 and CDR2: DFQATT and SNEGSKA (reference sequence). The CDR3 has 14 residues. CDR3 sequence reads: CSARGRGLKNIQYF. CDR3 in DNA: TGCAGTGCTAGAGGGAGGGGGCTTAAAAACATTCAGTACTTC.

This clonotype was seen at least ten times. The chain joins TRBV27 to TRBJ1-2; D is possibly TRBD1 (5 bases). CDR1 and CDR2 from the germline V gene are MNHEY and SMNVEV (reference sequence). This CDR3 region has 13 residues. V gave up 0 bases and J gave up 6 bases, with 8 bases separating them. The CDR3 nucleotides read TGTGCCAGCAGTTTATCAGGGGTGAATGGCTACACCTTC. This translates into CASSLSGVNGYTF.

At least ten counts were recorded for this clonotype. The rearrangement joins TRBV6-1 to TRBJ1-2; D not resolved. The CDR3 has 15 residues. The germline V gene encodes CDR1 MNHNS and CDR2 SASEGT. Trimming pared 4 bases from V and 2 bases from J, leaving 14 bases between. CDR3 sequence (DNA): TGTGCCAGCAGTGTCCAGGTAGGGCTGAACTATGGCTACACCTTC. Its translation: CASSVQVGLNYGYTF.

The rearrangement uses TRBV6-9 and TRBJ1-1; tentative D call: TRBD1 (5 bases). Per the germline V gene, CDR1 is MNHGY and CDR2 is SVAAGI. Trimming removed 10 bases at V and 3 bases at J, with 21 bases between. The CDR3 is 15 amino acids. CDR3 loop: CATVKGRLVYTEAFF. Here the CDR3 DNA reads TGTGCCACAGTTAAGGGGCGGTTGGTGTACACTGAAGCTTTCTTT.

The count of this clonotype is one. It may be a read error: a sequence one base away is much more abundant. The rearrangement uses TRBV12-3 or TRBV12-4 and TRBJ1-2; the D is unclear. The CDR3 is 12 residues long. The CDR3 is CASSLEHYGYIF. The CDR3 nucleotides are TGTGCCAGCAGTTTAGAGCACTATGGCTACATCTTC.

The chain is built from TRBV6-1 and TRBJ2-2; unclear D gene. The V end was cut by 10 bases, the J end by 6 bases, with 12 bases between. The CDR3 is 12 residues long. CDR1 and CDR2 (germline): MNHNS, SASEGT. CDR3 in amino acids: CATSARPGELFF. CDR3 nucleotides: TGTGCCACCTCCGCGCGTCCCGGGGAGCTGTTTTTT.

The chain links TRBV5-1 to TRBJ2-2, with D possibly being TRBD1 (6 bases). Germline V gene data show CDR1 as SGHRS and CDR2 as YFSETQ. The CDR3 is 13 amino acids. The V gene lost 2 bases and the J gene lost 6 bases, with 8 bases spanning the gap. CDR3 region: CASSFTGSGELFF. In DNA, the CDR3 is TGCGCCAGCAGCTTCACAGGGTCCGGGGAGCTGTTTTTT. Full variable domain (rest looked up from reference TRBV5-1 and TRBJ2-2): KAGVTQTPRYLIKTRGQQVTLSCSPISGHRSVSWYQQTPGQGLQFLFEYFSETQRNKGNFPGRFSGRQFSNSRSEMNVSTLELGDSALYLCASSFTGSGELFFGEGSRLTVL.

This clonotype was seen only a few times. The chain combines TRBV5-1 with TRBJ1-5; weak D call: TRBD1 (5 bases). Germline V gene sequence: CDR1 SGHRS, CDR2 YFSETQ. Trimming pared 0 bases from V and 5 bases from J, leaving 12 bases between. This CDR3 spans 15 amino acids. CDR3: CASSLASGRDQPQHF. The CDR3 nucleotides read TGCGCCAGCAGCTTGGCCTCGGGGCGCGATCAGCCCCAGCATTTT.

This clonotype was seen ten or more times. The chain is built from TRBV5-6 and TRBJ2-7, with a weak D call TRBD1 (6 bases). Germline V CDR1 and CDR2: SGHDT, YYEEEE. The V and J ends lost 2 bases and 1 base respectively, with 10 bases between them. This CDR3 spans 14 amino acids. The CDR3 region has the DNA TGTGCCAGCAGCTTCGGGACACCGTCCTACGAGCAGTACTTC. Translating it yields CASSFGTPSYEQYF.

A word on this clonotype: Since a much larger clone is just one base distant, this may be a read error. The chain uses TRBV29-1 and TRBJ1-2; D unclear. This CDR3 contains 11 residues. CDR1 is SQVTM and CDR2 is ANQGSEA in the germline V gene. The DNA for the CDR3 is TGCGGCGTTGTGGGAGCCCATGGCTACACCTTC. Amino acid sequence: CGVVGAHGYTF.

The chain has TRBV6-1 and TRBJ2-5, with D tentatively TRBD2 (6 bases). V shed 3 bases and J shed 2 bases, with 16 bases lying between them. Germline-derived CDR1 and CDR2 are MNHNS and SASEGT. The CDR3 covers 16 residues. The CDR3 loop is CASSDRKASEQETQYF. The CDR3, as DNA: TGTGCCAGCAGTGACCGAAAAGCTAGCGAACAAGAGACCCAGTACTTC.

This clonotype has a count of ten or more. In DNA form, the CDR3 reads TGTGCCAGCAGACAGGGACGATCTAATGAAAAACTGTTTTTT. This translates into CASRQGRSNEKLFF. The chain recombines TRBV2 with TRBJ1-4, with D possibly TRBD1 on 6 matching bases. Germline values: CDR1 SNHLY, CDR2 FYNNEI. Trimming pared 6 bases from V and 3 bases from J, leaving 11 bases between. There are 14 residues in the CDR3.

The chain carries TRBV6-1 and TRBJ1-5; 9 bases align to TRBD1. The germline V gene has CDR1 MNHNS and CDR2 SASEGT. The CDR3 loop spans 15 amino acids. The J segment lost 7 bases and the V segment lost 7 bases, leaving 11 bases of the junction unmatched. DNA of the CDR3: TGTGCCAGCACCACGGACAGGGGAAAGGGGCAGCCCCAGCATTTT. It is translated as CASTTDRGKGQPQHF.

In this sample, this clonotype turned up a few times. The V gene is TRBV5-6, the J gene TRBJ2-7, with 7 bases aligning to TRBD1. With V trimmed by 3 bases and J by 6 bases, 15 bases remained unmatched. Germline V gene lookup returns CDR1 SGHDT and CDR2 YYEEEE. The CDR3 sequence is 16 residues long. The CDR3 sequence: CASSSELRDSRSEQYF. CDR3 DNA sequence: TGTGCCAGCAGCTCGGAATTACGGGACAGCCGCTCCGAGCAGTACTTC.

The chain carries TRBV6-1 and TRBJ2-1, with 15 nucleotides matching TRBD2. This CDR3 has 19 residues. Per germline, CDR1 MNHNS and CDR2 SASEGT. Unmatched junction bases numbered 10, after V lost 5 bases and J lost 2 bases. CDR3 in amino acids: CASSQWRTSGGETYNEQFF. The CDR3 DNA reads TGTGCCAGCAGTCAGTGGAGGACTAGCGGGGGGGAGACCTACAATGAGCAGTTCTTC.

The chain links TRBV20-1 to TRBJ1-2; perhaps TRBD1 as D (5 bases). Germline V CDR1 and CDR2: DFQATT, SNEGSKA (reference sequence). Between the trimmed V and J ends, which lost 1 base and 4 bases, there was a span of 16 bases. CDR3 length equals 15 residues. CDR3 in DNA: TGCAGTGCTAGAGGATACCAGGGTAATGGCTATGGCTACACCTTC. The encoded protein is CSARGYQGNGYGYTF.

This clonotype was observed many times. The chain employs TRBV7-2 and TRBJ1-1, with D perhaps TRBD1 (6 bases). Germline V gives CDR1 SGHTA, CDR2 FQGNSA. The CDR3 has 14 amino acids. Trimming removed 7 bases at V and 11 bases at J, with 23 bases between. The CDR3, as DNA: TGTGCCAGCACCGAAGACCGGACAGCCCAGCGGGCTTTCTTT. Translated: CASTEDRTAQRAFF.